Each of the 5 T cell receptor beta chains below was sequenced from the same sample in a study of blood T cell repertoires in COVID-19. The table came from immunoSEQ multiplex PCR; TCRdb's copy has only in-frame clones and leaves some out. The data hold 60,000 to 65,000 clones, with 84% observed a single time. The sequenced material came from peripheral blood. These receptors were collected from a woman in her sixties with acute or convalescent COVID-19.

The gene calls are TRBV7-9 and TRBJ2-1; 13 nucleotides match TRBD2. Germline V gene data show CDR1 as SEHNR and CDR2 as FQNEAQ (reference sequence). Losses at the gene ends were 10 bases for V and 7 bases for J; bases not matched to a gene: 7. The CDR3 has 14 amino acids. This chain's CDR3 is CATRTSGGTNEQFF. The CDR3 bases are TGTGCCACCCGGACTAGCGGGGGTACGAATGAGCAGTTCTTC. Drawing the rest from reference TRBV7-9 and TRBJ2-1, the complete variable domain is DTGVSQNPRHKITKRGQNVTFRCDPISEHNRLYWYRQTLGQGPEFLTYFQNEAQLEKSRLLSDRFSAERPKGSFSTLEIQRTEQGDSAMYLCATRTSGGTNEQFFGPGTRLTVL.

This sequence joins TRBV9 and TRBJ2-7; possible D gene TRBD1, 5 bases. The germline V gene encodes CDR1 SGDLS and CDR2 YYNGEE. This CDR3 spans 15 amino acids. With 4 bases removed from V and 2 bases from J, the gap between germline ends came to 16 bases. The CDR3 DNA sequence: TGTGCCAGCAGCCGGTCGGACACGGAACCCTACGAGCAGTACTTC. It codes for CASSRSDTEPYEQYF. Supplemented by reference TRBV9 and TRBJ2-7, the full variable domain reads DSGVTQTPKHLITATGQRVTLRCSPRSGDLSVYWYQQSLDQGLQFLIQYYNGEERAKGNILERFSAQQFPDLHSELNLSSLELGDSALYFCASSRSDTEPYEQYFGPGTRLTVT.

The J gene is TRBJ2-1, the V gene TRBV3-1 (or the pseudogene TRBV3-2); 12 nucleotides line up with TRBD2. The CDR3 length is 16 residues. Per germline, CDR1 LGHDT and CDR2 YNNKEL (reference sequence). V trimming: 1 base; J trimming: 8 bases; junction bases outside the gene matches: 6. DNA of the CDR3: TGTGCCAGCAGCCAAGTTGGACTAGCGGGGCGGGATGAGCAGTTCTTC. As protein: CASSQVGLAGRDEQFF.

This clone occurred a few times. The rearrangement uses TRBV6-1 and TRBJ2-3; 8 nucleotides match TRBD1. The CDR3 runs to 13 residues. CDR1 and CDR2 from the germline V gene are MNHNS and SASEGT. The J segment lost 6 bases and the V segment lost 8 bases, leaving 7 bases of the junction unmatched. DNA of the CDR3: TGTGCCAGCGACAGGGGCATGACGGATACGCAGTATTTT. Protein product: CASDRGMTDTQYF.

In its sample, this clone was seen once. The gene calls are TRBV10-1 and TRBJ1-1; 8 nucleotides line up with TRBD1. The length of the CDR3 is 15 residues. From germline, CDR1 is WNHNN and CDR2 SYGVQD (reference sequence). Unmatched junction bases numbered 5, after V lost 4 bases and J lost 1 base. CDR3 loop: CASSVRQGSNTEAFF. The CDR3, as DNA: TGCGCCAGCAGTGTCCGACAGGGGTCGAACACTGAAGCTTTCTTT.